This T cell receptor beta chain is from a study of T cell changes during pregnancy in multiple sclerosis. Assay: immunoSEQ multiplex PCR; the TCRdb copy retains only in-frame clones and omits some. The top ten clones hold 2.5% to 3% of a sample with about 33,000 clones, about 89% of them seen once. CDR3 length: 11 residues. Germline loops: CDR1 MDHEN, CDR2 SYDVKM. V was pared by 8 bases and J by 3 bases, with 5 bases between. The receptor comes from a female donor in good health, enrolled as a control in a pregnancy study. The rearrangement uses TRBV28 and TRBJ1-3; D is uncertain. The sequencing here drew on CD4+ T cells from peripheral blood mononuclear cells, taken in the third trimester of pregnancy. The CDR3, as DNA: TGTGCCAGCGTCTTTGGAAACACCATATATTTT. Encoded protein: CASVFGNTIYF.